This paragraph reports one T cell receptor (beta chain). What it recognizes is unknown. Using immunoSEQ multiplex PCR, the repertoire was profiled, and TCRdb retains in-frame clones only, with some absent. Of 55,000 to 65,000 clones listed, 77% are singletons. This sample is drawn from a study of pediatric ulcerative colitis. Overall study findings and caveats: In rectum, acute severe colitis had expanded clones and less diversity. Blood samples from a couple of patients yielded substantially fewer templates and were excluded from blood-rectal overlap analysis.

The V and J ends lost 4 bases and 2 bases respectively, with 5 bases between them. CDR1 and CDR2 from the germline V gene are ENHRY and SYGVKD. CDR3 length equals 12 residues. The clonotype comes from a boy younger than 18 with moderate ulcerative colitis. The chain recombines TRBV10-3 with TRBJ1-1; D unclear. The sample comprised blood. CDR3 bases: TGTGCCATCAGTGGGGGAAACACTGAAGCTTTCTTT. Its translation is CAISGGNTEAFF.